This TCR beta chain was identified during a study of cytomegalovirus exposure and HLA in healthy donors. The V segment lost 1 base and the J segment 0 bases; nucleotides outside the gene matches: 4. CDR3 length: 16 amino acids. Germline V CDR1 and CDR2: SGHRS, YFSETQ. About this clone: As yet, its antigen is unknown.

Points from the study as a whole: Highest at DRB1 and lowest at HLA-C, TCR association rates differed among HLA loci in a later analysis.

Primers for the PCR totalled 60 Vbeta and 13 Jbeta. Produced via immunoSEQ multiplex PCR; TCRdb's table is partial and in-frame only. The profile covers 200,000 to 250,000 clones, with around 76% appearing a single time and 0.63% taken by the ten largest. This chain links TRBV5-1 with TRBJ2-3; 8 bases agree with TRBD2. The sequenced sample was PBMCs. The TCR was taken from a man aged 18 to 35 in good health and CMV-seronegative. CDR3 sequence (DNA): TGCGCCAGCAGCTTGATTCCTAGCGGGAGCACAGATACGCAGTATTTT. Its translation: CASSLIPSGSTDTQYF.